This T cell receptor (beta chain) was identified in a study of radiotherapy plus CTLA-4 blockade in lung cancer. Study-wide background: There were objective responses in approximately 20% of patients, and approximately 30% had disease control.

Worth noting for this clone: Antigen unknown.

Here immunoSEQ multiplex PCR was the method, and the copy in TCRdb shows in-frame clones only, minus some. The table shows 55,000 to 65,000 clones, with 70% to 80% occurring only once. Study-level findings and limits: Early blood T cell clone dynamics reportedly forecast response best, with interferon-beta. Radiotherapy plus ipilimumab was followed by expansion in blood of tumor-derived TCR clones.

There are 17 residues in the CDR3. The germline V and J ends were trimmed by 5 bases and 3 bases, with 22 bases remaining between them. Germline loops: CDR1 SGHDN, CDR2 FVKESK. J is TRBJ1-2 and V is TRBV14, with D possibly being TRBD1 (5 bases). The sample in question was peripheral blood, obtained from a patient treated with radiotherapy plus ipilimumab. The receptor was derived from a human donor with non-small cell lung cancer who had a complete response to radiotherapy plus ipilimumab. The CDR3, as DNA: TGTGCCAGCAGCGGCAGGAGAACAAGGGGCCTCGACTATGGCTACACCTTC. It is translated as CASSGRRTRGLDYGYTF.